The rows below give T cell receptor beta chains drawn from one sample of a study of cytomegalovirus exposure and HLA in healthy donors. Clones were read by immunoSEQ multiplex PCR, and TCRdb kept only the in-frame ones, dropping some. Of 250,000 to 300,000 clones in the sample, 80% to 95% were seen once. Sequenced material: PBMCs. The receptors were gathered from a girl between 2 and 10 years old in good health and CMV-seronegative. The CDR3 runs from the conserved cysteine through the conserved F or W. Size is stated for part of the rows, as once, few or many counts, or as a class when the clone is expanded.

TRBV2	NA	CASSEYGGSIYEQYF
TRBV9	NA	CASSGSRGANNEKLFF
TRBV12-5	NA	CASGLAGTGEGYTF
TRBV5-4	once	CASSSTSGVGNEQFF
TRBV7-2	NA	CASSPTGETQYF
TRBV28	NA	CASSLTGGWNEQFF
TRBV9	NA	CASSVEGQGQAFF
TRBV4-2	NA	CASSQGSWGLTNTGELFF
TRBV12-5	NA	CASGRWSQGRETQYF
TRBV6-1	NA	CASSESTGLPGNTIYF
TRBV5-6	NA	CASSLLGENTEAFF
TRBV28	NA	CASSFGTPRSYEQYF
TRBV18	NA	CASSPREGAGEKLFF
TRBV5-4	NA	CASSLGPLAGAYEQYF
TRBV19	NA	CASSGIAGVGYNEQFF
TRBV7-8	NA	CASSLASSSYEQYF
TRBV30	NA	CAWSPTLRAYEQYF
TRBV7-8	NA	CASSPLTSRETQYF
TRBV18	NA	CASSPVLNRGDTQYF
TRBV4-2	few	CASSQGPGGGALEQYF
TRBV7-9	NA	CASSRGLGVPRDEQYF
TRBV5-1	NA	CASSYGQGEETQYF
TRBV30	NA	CAWSEWGGTDTGELFF
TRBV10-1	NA	CASSDGGKLFF
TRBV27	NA	CASSFQGKSNQPQHF
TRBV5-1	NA	CASSPQLGGAGNTGELFF
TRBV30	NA	CASRGGSGAYEQYF
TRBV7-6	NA	CASSFLPLGLAGGNEQFF
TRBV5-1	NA	CASSSYTGTYEQYF
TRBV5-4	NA	CASSQTSGSEQYF
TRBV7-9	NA	CASSLVGTSGYNEQFF
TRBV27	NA	CASSRGLNTEAFF
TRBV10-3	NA	CAISRQGSTDTQYF
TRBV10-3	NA	CAIRDREPGELFF
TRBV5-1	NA	CASSLVTSPNEQFF
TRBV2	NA	CASSDSRKNTYGYTF
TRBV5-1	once	CASSLGGLAGEETQYF
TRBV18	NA	CASSPRSGEGGYTF